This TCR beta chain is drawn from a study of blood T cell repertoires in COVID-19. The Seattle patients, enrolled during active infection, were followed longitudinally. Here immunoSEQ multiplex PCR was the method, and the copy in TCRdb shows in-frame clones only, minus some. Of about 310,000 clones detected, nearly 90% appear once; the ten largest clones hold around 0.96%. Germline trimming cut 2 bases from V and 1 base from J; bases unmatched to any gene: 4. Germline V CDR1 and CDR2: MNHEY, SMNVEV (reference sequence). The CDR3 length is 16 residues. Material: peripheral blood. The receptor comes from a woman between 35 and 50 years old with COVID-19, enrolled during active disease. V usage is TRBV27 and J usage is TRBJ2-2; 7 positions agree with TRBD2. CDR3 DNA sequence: TGTGCCAGCAGTTTACTCGCGGGGGTGAACACCGGGGAGCTGTTTTTT. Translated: CASSLLAGVNTGELFF.